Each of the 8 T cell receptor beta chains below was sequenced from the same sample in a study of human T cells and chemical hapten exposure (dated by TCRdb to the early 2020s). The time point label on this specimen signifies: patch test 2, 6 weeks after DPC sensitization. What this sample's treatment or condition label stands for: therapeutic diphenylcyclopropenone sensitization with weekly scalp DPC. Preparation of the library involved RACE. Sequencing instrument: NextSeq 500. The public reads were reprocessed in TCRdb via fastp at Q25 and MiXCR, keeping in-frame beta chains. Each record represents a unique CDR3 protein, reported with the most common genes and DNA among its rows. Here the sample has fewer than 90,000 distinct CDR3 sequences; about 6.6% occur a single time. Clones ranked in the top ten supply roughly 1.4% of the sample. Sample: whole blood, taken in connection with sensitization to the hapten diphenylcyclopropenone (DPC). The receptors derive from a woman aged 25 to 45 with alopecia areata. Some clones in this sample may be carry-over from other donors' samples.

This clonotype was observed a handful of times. CDR3 nucleotides: TGTGCCAGCAGTCCCCTTGACAGGATGTTGAGCAATCAGCCCCAGCATTTT. Residues: CASSPLDRMLSNQPQHF. The chain links TRBV27 to TRBJ1-5, with D perhaps TRBD1 (6 bases). The CDR3 contains 17 residues. Germline V CDR1 and CDR2: MNHEY, SMNVEV (reference sequence). V lost 5 bases and J lost 1, with 18 bases in between.

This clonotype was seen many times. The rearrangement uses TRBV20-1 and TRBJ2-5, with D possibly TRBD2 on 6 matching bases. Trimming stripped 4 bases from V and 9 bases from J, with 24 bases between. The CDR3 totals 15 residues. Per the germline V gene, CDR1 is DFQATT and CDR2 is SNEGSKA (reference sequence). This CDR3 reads CSATRAEAGPGAQYF. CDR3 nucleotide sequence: TGCAGTGCTACCCGAGCGGAGGCCGGCCCGGGGGCCCAGTACTTC.

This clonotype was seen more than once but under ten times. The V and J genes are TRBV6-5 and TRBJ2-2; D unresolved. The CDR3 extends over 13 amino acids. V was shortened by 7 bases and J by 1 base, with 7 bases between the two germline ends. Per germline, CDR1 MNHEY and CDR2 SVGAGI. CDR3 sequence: CASKTRNTGELFF. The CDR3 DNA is TGTGCCAGCAAAACCAGGAACACCGGGGAGCTGTTTTTT.

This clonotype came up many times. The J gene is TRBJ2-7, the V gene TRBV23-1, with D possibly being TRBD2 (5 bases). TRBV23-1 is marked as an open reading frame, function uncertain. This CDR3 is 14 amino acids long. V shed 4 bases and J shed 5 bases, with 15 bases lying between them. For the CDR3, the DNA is TGCGCCAGCAGTCCCCGACCCCGGAGGAACGAGCAGTACTTC. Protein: CASSPRPRRNEQYF.

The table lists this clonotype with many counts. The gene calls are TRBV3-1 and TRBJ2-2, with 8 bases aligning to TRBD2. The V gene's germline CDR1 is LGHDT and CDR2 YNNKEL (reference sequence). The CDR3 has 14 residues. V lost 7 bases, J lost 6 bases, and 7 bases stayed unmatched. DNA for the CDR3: TGTGCCAGCACCCCGCGGGGGGTAGCCGGGGAGCTGTTTTTT. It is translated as CASTPRGVAGELFF.

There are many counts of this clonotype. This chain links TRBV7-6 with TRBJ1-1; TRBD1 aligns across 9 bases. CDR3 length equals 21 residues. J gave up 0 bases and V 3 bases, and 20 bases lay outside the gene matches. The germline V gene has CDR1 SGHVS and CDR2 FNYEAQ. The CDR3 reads CASSFYYRDRVRGNMNTEAFF. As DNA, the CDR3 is TGTGCCAGCAGCTTCTACTACCGGGACAGGGTGAGGGGGAACATGAACACTGAAGCTTTCTTT.

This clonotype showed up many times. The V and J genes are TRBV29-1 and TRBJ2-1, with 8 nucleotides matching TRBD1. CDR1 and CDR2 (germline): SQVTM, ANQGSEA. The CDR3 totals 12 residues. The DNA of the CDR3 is TGCAGTGGACAGGGAGAGGGCAATGAGCAGTTCTTC. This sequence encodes CSGQGEGNEQFF.

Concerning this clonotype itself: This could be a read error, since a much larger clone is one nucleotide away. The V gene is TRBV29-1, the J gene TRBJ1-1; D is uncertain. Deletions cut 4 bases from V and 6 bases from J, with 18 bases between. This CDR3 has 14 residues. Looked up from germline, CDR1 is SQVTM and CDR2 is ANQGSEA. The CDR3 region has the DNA TGCAGCGTTGCCCTGAAGTTGGGTCGTTCTGAAGCTTTCTTT. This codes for CSVALKLGRSEAFF.